This T cell receptor (beta chain) appears in the sequencing data of a study of PD-1 blockade in classical Hodgkin lymphoma. Background on the study: Patients were given intravenous nivolumab, 3 mg/kg, every 2 weeks.

This table comes from immunoSEQ multiplex PCR, and its TCRdb copy is limited to in-frame clones, with some not included. The sample records 50,000 or so clones, around 86% being singletons. The CDR3 is made up of 13 amino acids. Germline V gene sequence: CDR1 LGHNA, CDR2 YSLEER. Trimming took off 4 bases at V and 3 bases at J, with 10 bases between the two ends. The time point: cycle 4 day 1 (C4D1), after 5 to 7 weeks of nivolumab. Each and every patient relapsed after autologous stem cell transplantation, and patients got differing brentuximab vedotin exposure. This receptor was identified in a human donor with classical Hodgkin lymphoma. The genes are TRBV4-3 and TRBJ2-7; a possible D gene is TRBD1 (6 bases). The sequencing here drew on peripheral blood mononuclear cells (PBMCs), taken before the fourth cycle of nivolumab. The CDR3 reads CASSLEQGYEQYF. The CDR3 DNA reads as TGCGCCAGCAGCCTTGAACAGGGCTACGAGCAGTACTTC.